This is a list of T cell receptor beta chains from one sample in a study of shared clonotypes between healthy human individuals. Libraries were prepared by immunoSEQ multiplex PCR; TCRdb keeps only in-frame clonotypes and omits some of them. The sample includes approximately 2.4 million clones, more than 90% of them seen just once. The sample was naive CD4+ T cells sorted from blood. All receptors come from a man between 18 and 35 years old in good health. Both conserved end residues are part of each CDR3.

j_call v_call cdr3_length cdr3_aa
TRBJ2-5 TRBV11-2 14 CASSSLQGRETQYF
TRBJ2-7 TRBV10-1 13 CASSESGTGKQYF
TRBJ2-6 TRBV5-1 13 CASSETGANVLTF
TRBJ2-5 TRBV30 15 CAWSPYGTGKDNQYF
TRBJ1-6 TRBV7-9 14 CASSPTGYNSPLHF
TRBJ1-5 TRBV5-8 14 CATGGRGSNQPQHF
TRBJ1-2 TRBV4-3 13 CASSQDNQNGYTF
TRBJ2-7 TRBV7-2 14 CASSARQDSYEQYF
TRBJ2-3 TRBV30 16 CAWSLGLAGSTDTQYF
TRBJ1-6 TRBV18 15 CASSRTGTDNSPLHF
TRBJ1-1 TRBV9 13 CASSRHLNTEAFF
TRBJ2-7 TRBV19 14 CASSIDGLNYEQYF
TRBJ1-2 TRBV6-6 11 CASSPMAGYTF
TRBJ2-2 TRBV11-2 14 CASSLVAGTGELFF
TRBJ1-1 TRBV18 14 CASSLKEGGTEAFF
TRBJ2-1 TRBV5-5 14 CASSLIAGVNEQFF
TRBJ2-7 TRBV5-6 13 CASSLAPYYEQYF
TRBJ1-5 TRBV7-2 14 CASSSGTFNQPQHF
TRBJ1-4 TRBV30 14 CAWSVRGSNEKLFF